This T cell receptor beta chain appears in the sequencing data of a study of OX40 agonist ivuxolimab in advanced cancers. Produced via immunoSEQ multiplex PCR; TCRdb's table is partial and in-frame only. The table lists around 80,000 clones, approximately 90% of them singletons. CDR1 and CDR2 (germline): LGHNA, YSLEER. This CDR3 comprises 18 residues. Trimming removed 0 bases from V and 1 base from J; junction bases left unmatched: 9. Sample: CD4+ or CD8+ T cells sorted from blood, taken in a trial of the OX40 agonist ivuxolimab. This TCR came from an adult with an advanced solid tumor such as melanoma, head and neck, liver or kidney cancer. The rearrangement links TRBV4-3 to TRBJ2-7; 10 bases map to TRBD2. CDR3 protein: CASSQENPLAGESYEQYF. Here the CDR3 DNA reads TGCGCCAGCAGCCAAGAAAACCCTCTAGCGGGGGAGTCCTACGAGCAGTACTTC.